A single sample is the source of the 32 T cell receptor beta chains below, sequenced in a study of tumor-infiltrating lymphocytes in oesophageal squamous cell carcinoma. TCRdb reprocessed the PCR reads via MiXCR and lists one record per CDR3 protein. This table holds 13,000 or so distinct CDR3 sequences, 45% to 60% found once. Sequenced material: blood. The receptors were gathered from a female donor with esophageal squamous cell carcinoma.

This clonotype was detected a few times. The CDR3 protein is CASAPSGIFYEQFF. DNA of the CDR3: TGTGCTAGTGCACCTAGCGGGATTTTCTATGAGCAGTTCTTC. The chain joins TRBV12-5 to TRBJ2-1, with 9 positions matching TRBD2. CDR1 is LGHNT, CDR2 FRNRAP, per germline. CDR3 length equals 14 residues. The V gene end was trimmed by 7 bases and the J gene end by 8 bases; junction bases not matched to a gene: 9.

This clonotype was seen repeatedly, ten times or more. The genes are TRBV11-2 and TRBJ2-3; 7 bases are a match to TRBD2. J gave up 5 bases and V 1 base, and 15 bases lay outside the gene matches. The CDR3 is 18 residues long. Per the germline V gene, CDR1 is SGHAT and CDR2 is FQNNGV. CDR3 coding DNA: TGTGCCAGCAGCTTAGTTATCTCGGCGGGAGCGGTGGGAGATACGCAGTATTTT. As protein: CASSLVISAGAVGDTQYF.

The sample holds many counts of this clonotype. The junction differs from germline at one of its ends, possibly a read error. The chain employs TRBV7-7 and TRBJ1-2; a possible D gene is TRBD1 (6 bases). CDR1 SSHAT and CDR2 FNYEAQ come from the germline V gene (reference sequence). This CDR3 comprises 14 residues. The CDR3 here is CASSIEQGHYGYTF. The CDR3, as DNA: TGTGCTAGCAGCATTGAACAGGGCCACTATGGCTACACCTTC.

Details on this clonotype: No DNA is shown, since the ends of the CDR3 on it are uncertain; the CDR3 is the one TCRdb lists. The chain has TRBV7-5 and TRBJ2-5; the listed D gene, TRBD2, was not tested against the DNA. TRBV7-5 is termed a pseudogene. Inclusive of both ends, the CDR3 amounts to 18 amino acids. The CDR3 is CTSVPAVFPSGVQETQYF.

The rearrangement uses TRBV28 and TRBJ2-1; the match to TRBD2 covers 12 bases. The V gene's germline CDR1 is MDHEN and CDR2 SYDVKM. V was clipped by 7 bases and J by 1 base; unmatched bases: 8. The CDR3 consists of 17 residues. The CDR3 DNA sequence: TGTGCCAGCACCGACGGACTAGCGGGATGGTCCTACAATGAGCAGTTCTTC. It translates to CASTDGLAGWSYNEQFF.

This clonotype turned up a few times. V gene TRBV12-3 or TRBV12-4 combines with J gene TRBJ2-4; tentatively, D is TRBD1 (5 bases). V dropped 6 bases and J dropped 13 bases, with 13 bases sitting between them. This CDR3 is 11 amino acids long. This CDR3 reads CASSQQRGQYF. The CDR3 bases are TGTGCCAGCAGCCAGCAAAGGGGCCAGTACTTC.

Only a few counts were recorded for this clonotype. This sequence joins TRBV12-3 or TRBV12-4 and TRBJ1-2; D is unclear. TRBJ2-7 explains the end of the DNA better; the J call may be wrong. The CDR3 covers 13 residues. The chain's CDR3 is CASSLGPSDEQYF. CDR3 nucleotides: TGTGCCAGCAGTTTAGGACCCTCTGACGAGCAGTACTTC.

The table lists this clonotype with many counts. The chain uses TRBV5-1 and TRBJ2-2; 12 nucleotides align to TRBD2. CDR3 length: 17 amino acids. J was trimmed by 3 bases and V by 1 base; bases with no gene match: 4. Germline V gene lookup returns CDR1 SGHRS and CDR2 YFSETQ. In DNA, the CDR3 is TGCGCCAGCAGCTTGACCGGACTAGCGGGGTACACCGGGGAGCTGTTTTTT. Protein sequence: CASSLTGLAGYTGELFF.

There are many counts of this clonotype. The CDR3 region has the DNA TGTGCCAGCAGTTTCACCCGTGTTGGGTTAGCGGGAGGGGGGGGGAATGAGCAGTTCTTC. It is translated as CASSFTRVGLAGGGGNEQFF. The chain employs TRBV6-1 and TRBJ2-1; TRBD2 matches 11 bases. This CDR3 contains 20 residues. The germline gives CDR1 MNHNS, CDR2 SASEGT. With 5 bases clipped from V and 7 bases from J, the junction kept 22 bases outside the gene matches.

V is TRBV7-2 and J is TRBJ2-5; D uncertain. The closer fit of TRBJ2-7 to the DNA end suggests the J call may be wrong. Per germline, CDR1 SGHTA and CDR2 FQGNSA. The CDR3 consists of 13 residues. The CDR3 spells CASRAPAAYEQYF. CDR3 in DNA: TGTGCCAGCAGGGCGCCGGCCGCCTACGAGCAGTACTTC.

The chain employs TRBV28 and TRBJ2-2; 8 bases fit TRBD2. Germline CDR1 reads MDHEN; CDR2 reads SYDVKM. V shed 3 bases, J shed 1 base, and the junction held 1 base outside the gene matches. This CDR3 comprises 15 residues. The CDR3 nucleotides read TGTGCCAGCAGTTTTCTAGCGGGGAACACCGGGGAGCTGTTTTTT. This codes for CASSFLAGNTGELFF.

On this clonotype: This clone may be a read error of a much larger clone one base away. The chain joins TRBV25-1 to TRBJ2-5, with 7 bases identical to TRBD2. The last part of the DNA fits TRBJ2-1 better; the J call may be wrong. CDR3 size: 14 residues. Germline values: CDR1 MGHDK, CDR2 SYGVNS. The CDR3 coding sequence is TGTGCCAGCAGTGAGCAAGGGAGGGGTTACGAGCAGTTCTTC. Its translation is CASSEQGRGYEQFF.

This clonotype is medium-sized by share. This chain joins TRBV6-1 and TRBJ1-2; 7 bases are shared with TRBD1. With V trimmed by 5 bases and J by 8 bases, 14 bases remained unmatched. Germline V gene sequence: CDR1 MNHNS, CDR2 SASEGT. The CDR3 consists of 15 residues. The CDR3 sequence is CASSRGGTGAQGYTF. The CDR3 DNA reads as TGTGCCAGCAGTCGGGGGGGCACAGGGGCTCAAGGCTACACCTTC.

V usage is TRBV7-8 and J usage is TRBJ1-2; D uncertain. With 5 bases removed from V and 8 bases from J, the gap between germline ends came to 21 bases. CDR3 length: 15 amino acids. Looked up from germline, CDR1 is SGHVS and CDR2 is FQNEAQ. In DNA form, the CDR3 reads TGTGCCAGCAGCGACGAAGGACGGTTTGTAAGAGGCTACACCTTC. Translation gives CASSDEGRFVRGYTF.

The V call is TRBV20-1, the J call TRBJ2-1, with 13 positions matching TRBD2. Germline trimming cut 6 bases from V and 8 bases from J; bases unmatched to any gene: 10. Per the germline V gene, CDR1 is DFQATT and CDR2 is SNEGSKA (reference sequence). CDR3 length: 15 residues. The CDR3 DNA is TGCAGTGCGGAAGTAACTAGCGGGAGGGGTTATGAGCAGTTCTTC. Translated: CSAEVTSGRGYEQFF.

The chain employs TRBV6-1 and TRBJ1-1, with a possible D match to TRBD1 (5 bases). Germline CDR1 and CDR2: MNHNS and SASEGT. This CDR3 spans 12 amino acids. Trimming removed 7 bases at V and 1 base at J, with 7 bases between. Here the CDR3 reads CASTTGNTEAFF. In DNA form, the CDR3 reads TGTGCCAGCACCACAGGGAACACTGAAGCTTTCTTT.

The sample holds many counts of this clonotype. The chain combines TRBV5-5 with TRBJ1-3, with D hard to call. Between the trimmed V and J ends, which lost 0 bases and 4 bases, there was a span of 14 bases. This CDR3 is 16 amino acids long. Per germline, CDR1 SGHKS and CDR2 YYEKEE (reference sequence). CDR3 bases: TGTGCCAGCAGCTTGGGGCCTATGGGGATGGGAAACACCATATATTTT. Amino acids: CASSLGPMGMGNTIYF.

This sequence joins TRBV6-1 and TRBJ1-5; a weak D match, TRBD1 (5 bases). CDR3 length equals 15 residues. CDR1 MNHNS and CDR2 SASEGT come from the germline V gene. Trimming cost V 1 base and J 5 bases, with 12 bases left between them. The CDR3: CASSEEGEGYQPQHF. The CDR3 DNA follows: TGTGCCAGCAGTGAAGAGGGAGAGGGGTATCAGCCCCAGCATTTT.

With respect to this clonotype: The CDR3 ends on some other residue instead of the conserved phenylalanine or tryptophan, so this is likely a read error. It is unclear where the CDR3 begins or ends on the DNA, so no DNA is shown, and the CDR3 is as TCRdb lists it. The rearrangement joins TRBV7-2 to TRBJ2-1; no check of the table's D call, TRBD2, against the DNA was made. Per germline, CDR1 SGHTA and CDR2 FQGNSA. The CDR3 is 8 amino acids long, termini counted. The CDR3 protein is CASSSRLP.

In this sample, this clonotype turned up many times. The chain uses TRBV7-2 and TRBJ2-1, with 7 positions matching TRBD1. The CDR3 sequence is 15 residues long. Germline V gene sequence: CDR1 SGHTA, CDR2 FQGNSA. After removal of 2 bases from V and 8 bases from J, the junction contained 9 bases not matched to a gene. The CDR3 here is CASSLRTGRNDEQFF. For the CDR3, the DNA is TGTGCCAGCAGCTTAAGGACAGGCCGTAACGATGAGCAGTTCTTC.

The chain recombines TRBV20-1 with TRBJ2-1; weak D call: TRBD2 (5 bases). The J call may not be correct, given that the DNA end is closer to TRBJ2-7. The germline V gene has CDR1 DFQATT and CDR2 SNEGSKA (reference sequence). This CDR3 is 15 amino acids long. The CDR3 spells CSARGQRRTANEQYF. The CDR3 DNA follows: TGCAGTGCTAGAGGGCAACGGAGGACCGCTAACGAGCAGTACTTC.

The table lists this clonotype with many counts. The chain uses TRBV7-6 and TRBJ2-7, with 9 bases lining up with TRBD2. V dropped 0 bases and J dropped 5; count of bases not matched to a gene: 11. This CDR3 comprises 17 residues. CDR1 is SGHVS and CDR2 is FNYEAQ in the germline V gene. CDR3 amino acids: CASSLALAGESYDEQYF. The CDR3 region has the DNA TGTGCCAGCAGCTTAGCATTAGCGGGAGAGTCATACGACGAGCAGTACTTC.

This clonotype came up once. The chain carries TRBV6-5 and TRBJ2-3, with 9 nucleotides matching TRBD1. The J call may be mistaken, given a closer DNA end match to TRBJ1-2. The CDR3 spans 16 residues. Germline assignment: CDR1 MNHEY and CDR2 SVGAGI. In nucleotides, the CDR3 is TGTGCCAGCAGAACCGGGACAGGGTGGTTGGACTATGGCTACACCTTC. Encoded protein: CASRTGTGWLDYGYTF.

At least ten counts were recorded for this clonotype. The genes are TRBV2 and TRBJ2-5; D unclear. The J call may be mistaken, given a closer DNA end match to TRBJ2-7. Germline V gene lookup returns CDR1 SNHLY and CDR2 FYNNEI. The CDR3 spans 11 residues. The chain's CDR3 is CASSAAYEQYF. In nucleotides, the CDR3 is TGTGCCAGCAGTGCCGCCTACGAGCAGTACTTC.

The chain combines TRBV7-9 with TRBJ2-5; 11 bases align to TRBD2. The junction had 8 bases not matched to a gene; V was cut back by 3 bases and J by 2 bases. CDR1 SEHNR and CDR2 FQNEAQ come from the germline V gene (reference sequence). This CDR3 spans 17 amino acids. As DNA, the CDR3 is TGTGCCAGCAGCTTTTCCATCGGGACTAGCGGACAAGAGACCCAGTACTTC. Protein sequence: CASSFSIGTSGQETQYF.

This clonotype was recorded a few times. This sequence joins TRBV7-2 and TRBJ1-5; TRBD1 is a possible D gene (5 bases). The CDR3 is made up of 15 amino acids. The V end lost 1 base, the J end lost 2 bases, and 9 bases lay between the germline ends. Germline assignment: CDR1 SGHTA and CDR2 FQGNSA. CDR3 nucleotide sequence: TGTGCCAGCAGCTTAGATGGGGGTGGCAATCAGCCCCAGCATTTT. This translates into CASSLDGGGNQPQHF.

The rearrangement uses TRBV6-9 and TRBJ2-7; perhaps TRBD2 as D (6 bases). The CDR3 extends over 16 amino acids. The V gene lost 6 bases and the J gene lost 2 bases, with 20 bases spanning the gap. Germline V gene data show CDR1 as MNHGY and CDR2 as SVAAGI. The CDR3 coding sequence is TGTGCCAGCAGCGCACTGGAGGGAGTTGGCGCCTACGAGCAGTACTTC. It specifies CASSALEGVGAYEQYF.

The chain joins TRBV27 to TRBJ2-1; no firm D call. Germline V gives CDR1 MNHEY, CDR2 SMNVEV (reference sequence). This CDR3 is 13 amino acids long. Deletions cut 4 bases from V and 7 bases from J, with 11 bases between. In nucleotides, the CDR3 is TGTGCCAGCAGTTCCGCAGGTTCAAATGAGCAGTTCTTC. Amino acids: CASSSAGSNEQFF.

The chain couples TRBV6-6 to TRBJ2-4, with 12 bases aligning to TRBD2. The end of the DNA is better explained by TRBJ2-1, so the J call may be wrong. In germline, CDR1 is MNHNY, CDR2 SVGAGI (reference sequence). This CDR3 is built from 14 residues. CDR3 coding DNA: TGTGCCAGCATATCTAGCGGGAGGGGGAATGAGCAGTTCTTC. Protein sequence: CASISSGRGNEQFF.

Within the sample, this clonotype is medium-sized (0.01 to 0.1%). V and J are TRBV24-1 and TRBJ2-5; D is perhaps TRBD1 or TRBD2 (6 bases each). The ends were cut back, 0 bases at V and 3 bases at J, with 10 bases in the middle. The CDR3 loop spans 15 amino acids. Germline values: CDR1 KGHDR, CDR2 SFDVKD. This CDR3 is CATSDLRGAEETQYF. CDR3 nucleotides: TGTGCCACCAGTGATTTGAGGGGGGCGGAAGAGACCCAGTACTTC.

This clonotype occurred a few times. One end of the junction does not line up with germline, which may come from a read error. This chain joins TRBV7-7 and TRBJ2-5; 7 positions match TRBD2. The CDR3 extends over 13 amino acids. Germline V lookup: CDR1 SSHAT, CDR2 FNYEAQ (reference sequence). CDR3 sequence (DNA): TGTGCTAGCAGCTCCGGACTAGTAGAGACCCAGTACTTC. This encodes CASSSGLVETQYF. Supplemented by reference TRBV7-7 and TRBJ2-5, the full variable domain reads GAGVSQSPRYKVTKRGQDVTLRCDPISSHATLYWYQQALGQGPEFLTYFNYEAQPDKSGLPSDRFSAERPEGSISTLTIQRTEQRDSAMYRCASSSGLVETQYFGPGTRLLVL.

This clonotype was seen at least ten times. This chain links TRBV27 with TRBJ2-7, with TRBD2 as a possible D gene (6 bases). This CDR3 spans 14 amino acids. Trimming took 6 bases from V and 5 from J, leaving 17 bases between them. Germline values: CDR1 MNHEY, CDR2 SMNVEV (reference sequence). The CDR3 spells CASSPGVGGDEQYF. CDR3 DNA sequence: TGTGCCAGCAGCCCTGGGGTCGGGGGTGACGAGCAGTACTTC.